What follows is one TCR beta chain and its context. With 0 bases clipped from V and 3 bases from J, the junction kept 2 bases outside the gene matches. This CDR3 region has 16 residues. CDR1 and CDR2 (germline): SGHRS, YFSETQ. Sequencing was performed with immunoSEQ multiplex PCR; in TCRdb, only in-frame clones are kept and a portion is missing. The repertoire holds about 200,000 clones, with over 80% as singletons. The record originates from a study of blood T cell repertoires in COVID-19. Across the study: Spain, Italy and the United States supplied samples that represented acute and convalescent COVID-19.

The rearrangement joins TRBV5-1 to TRBJ2-2; TRBD1 aligns across 10 bases. The receptor was isolated from a woman aged 60-75 years with COVID-19, enrolled during active disease. The sample was peripheral blood. CDR3 DNA: TGCGCCAGCAGCTTGGGGACAGGGGGATACACCGGGGAGCTGTTTTTT. Encoded protein: CASSLGTGGYTGELFF.